The entry that follows covers one T cell receptor (beta chain) sequence. This sample stems from a study of blood T cell repertoires in COVID-19. Study overall: Specimens from acute and convalescent COVID-19 originated in the United States, Italy and Spain. In each case, the material was cDNA or gDNA derived from T cells, B-cell-depleted T cells, or PBMCs.

Original analysis: How many nucleated cells were present was estimated from reference gene primer amplification. This table comes from immunoSEQ multiplex PCR, and its TCRdb copy is limited to in-frame clones, with some not included. V and J calls and clone size are copied from that table; D and trimming were computed from the DNA. The table shows some 500,000 clones, with roughly nine tenths occurring only once. Patients of the Seattle cohort, enrolled during active infection, were followed longitudinally. V lost 3 bases and J lost 3, with 14 bases in between. This CDR3 comprises 15 residues. In germline, CDR1 is WSHSY, CDR2 SAAADI.

The chain is built from TRBV10-2 and TRBJ1-2; D remains unclear. Sequenced: peripheral blood. This TCR was recovered from a woman aged 50 to 60 with COVID-19, enrolled during active disease. The CDR3 coding sequence is TGCGCCAGCAGTGAATATTTGGTCACGGACTATGGCTACACCTTC. Protein: CASSEYLVTDYGYTF.